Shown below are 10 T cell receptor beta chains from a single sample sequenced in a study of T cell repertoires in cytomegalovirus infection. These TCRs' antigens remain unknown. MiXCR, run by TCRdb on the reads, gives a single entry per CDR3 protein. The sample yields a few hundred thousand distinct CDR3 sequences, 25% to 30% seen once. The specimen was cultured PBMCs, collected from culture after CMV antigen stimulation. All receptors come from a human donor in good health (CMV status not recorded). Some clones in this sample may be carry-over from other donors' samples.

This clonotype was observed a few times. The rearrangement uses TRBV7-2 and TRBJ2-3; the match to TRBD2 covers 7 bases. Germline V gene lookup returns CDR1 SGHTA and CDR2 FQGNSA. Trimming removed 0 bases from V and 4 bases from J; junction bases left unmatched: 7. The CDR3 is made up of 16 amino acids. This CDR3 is CASSLAFGGSPDTQYF. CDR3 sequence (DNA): TGTGCCAGCAGCTTAGCGTTTGGCGGGAGTCCAGATACGCAGTATTTT. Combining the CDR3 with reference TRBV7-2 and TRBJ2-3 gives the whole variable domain GAGVSQSPSNKVTEKGKDVELRCDPISGHTALYWYRQSLGQGLEFLIYFQGNSAPDKSGLPSDRFSAERTGGSVSTLTIQRTQQEDSAVYLCASSLAFGGSPDTQYFGPGTRLTVL.

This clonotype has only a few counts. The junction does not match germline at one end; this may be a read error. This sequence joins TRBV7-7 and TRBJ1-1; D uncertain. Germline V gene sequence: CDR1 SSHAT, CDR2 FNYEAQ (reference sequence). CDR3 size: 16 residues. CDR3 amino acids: CASSLGWWGVNTEAFF. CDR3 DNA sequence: TGTGCTAGCAGCTTGGGGTGGTGGGGAGTGAACACTGAAGCTTTCTTT.

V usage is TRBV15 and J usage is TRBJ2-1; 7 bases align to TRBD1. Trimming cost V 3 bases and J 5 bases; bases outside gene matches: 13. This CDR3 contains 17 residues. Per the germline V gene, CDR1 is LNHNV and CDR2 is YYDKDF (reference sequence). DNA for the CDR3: TGTGCCACCAGCAGGGACCTCCGTGTGACAGGGAACAATGAGCAGTTCTTC. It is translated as CATSRDLRVTGNNEQFF.

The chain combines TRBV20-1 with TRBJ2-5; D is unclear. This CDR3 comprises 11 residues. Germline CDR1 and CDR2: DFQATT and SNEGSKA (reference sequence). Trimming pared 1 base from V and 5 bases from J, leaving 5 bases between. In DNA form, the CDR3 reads TGCAGTGCTAGAGCTGGCGAGACCCAGTACTTC. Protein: CSARAGETQYF.

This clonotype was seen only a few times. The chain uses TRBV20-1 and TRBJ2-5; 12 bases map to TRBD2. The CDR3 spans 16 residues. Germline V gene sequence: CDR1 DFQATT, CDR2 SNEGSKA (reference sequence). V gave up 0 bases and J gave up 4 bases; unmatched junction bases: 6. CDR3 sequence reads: CSARDRLAGVGETQYF. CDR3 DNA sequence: TGCAGTGCTAGAGATAGACTAGCGGGAGTAGGAGAGACCCAGTACTTC.

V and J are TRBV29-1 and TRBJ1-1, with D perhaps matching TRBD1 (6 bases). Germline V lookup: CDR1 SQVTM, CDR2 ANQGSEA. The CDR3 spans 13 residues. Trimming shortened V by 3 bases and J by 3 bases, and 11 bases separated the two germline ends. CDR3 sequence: CSVEHRVHTEAFF. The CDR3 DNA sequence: TGCAGCGTTGAGCACAGGGTTCACACTGAAGCTTTCTTT.

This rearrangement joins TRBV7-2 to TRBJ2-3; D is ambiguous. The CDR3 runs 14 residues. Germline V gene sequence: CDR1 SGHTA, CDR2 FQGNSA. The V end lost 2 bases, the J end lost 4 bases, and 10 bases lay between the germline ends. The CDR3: CASSLKRPADTQYF. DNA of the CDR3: TGTGCCAGCAGCTTAAAGAGACCGGCAGATACGCAGTATTTT.

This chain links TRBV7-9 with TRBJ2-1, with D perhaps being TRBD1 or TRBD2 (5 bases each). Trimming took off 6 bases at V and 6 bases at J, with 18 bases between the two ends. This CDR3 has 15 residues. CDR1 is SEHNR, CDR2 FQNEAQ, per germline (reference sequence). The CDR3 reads CASSLGADWGNEQFF. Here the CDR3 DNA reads TGTGCCAGCAGTCTCGGGGCGGACTGGGGCAATGAGCAGTTCTTC.

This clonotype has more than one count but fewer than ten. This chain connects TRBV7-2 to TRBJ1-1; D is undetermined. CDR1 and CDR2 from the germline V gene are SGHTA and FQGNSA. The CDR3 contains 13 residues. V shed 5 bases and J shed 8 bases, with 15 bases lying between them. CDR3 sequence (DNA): TGTGCCAGCAGCCCTCAGGTTGACGCCGAAGCTTTCTTT. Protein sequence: CASSPQVDAEAFF.

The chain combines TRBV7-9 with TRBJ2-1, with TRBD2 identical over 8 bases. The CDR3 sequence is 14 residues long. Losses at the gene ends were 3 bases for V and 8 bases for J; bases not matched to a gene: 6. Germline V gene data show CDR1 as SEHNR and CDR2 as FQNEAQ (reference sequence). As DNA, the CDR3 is TGTGCCAGCAGCTTGCTAGGTAGCGGGGATGAGCAGTTCTTC. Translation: CASSLLGSGDEQFF.